A selection of T cell receptor beta chains follows, all from one sample in a study of naive and memory T cell subsets. One entry per CDR3 protein, called by TCRdb with MiXCR from the UMI-ligation and nested PCR reads. The repertoire holds tens of thousands of distinct CDR3 sequences, roughly 9.6% seen once, with about 4.2% in the top ten. Sequenced here: skin, sampled from a tuberculin skin test site. The receptors originated from an adult in good health. Each CDR3 is given with its conserved first and last residue. The order of the fields is V gene, J gene, CDR3 protein.

TRBV29-1	TRBJ2-7	CSVEDFGEGVYEQYF
TRBV6-6	TRBJ1-1	CASSDGQGYNTEAFF
TRBV29-1	TRBJ2-3	CSVVGQGADTQYF
TRBV5-1	TRBJ2-1	CASSAGTSVHEQFF
TRBV2	TRBJ2-7	CASSDTGGTSSEQYF
TRBV3-1	TRBJ2-1	CASSPTGTASYNEQFF
TRBV30	TRBJ2-1	CAWREASGSHNEQFF
TRBV7-8	TRBJ2-7	CASSSDRGEQYF
TRBV5-5	TRBJ1-3	CASSLVGGGLSGNTIYF
TRBV2	TRBJ2-3	CASRTGLAGGITDTQYF
TRBV5-4	TRBJ2-1	CASSDGGDAEQFF
TRBV7-3	TRBJ2-2	CASSLNSGTNPGELFF
TRBV28	TRBJ2-1	CASSLIERQFF
TRBV5-6	TRBJ2-7	CASSPGSRGNEQYF
TRBV20-1	TRBJ1-2	CSAWRGQGGSTNYGYTF